These T cell receptor beta chains were read from a single sample in a study of graft-versus-host responses after intestinal transplantation. Generated by immunoSEQ multiplex PCR, the TCRdb table keeps only in-frame clones and is missing some. The data hold about 50,000 clones, with nearly 95% observed a single time. The antigens these receptors bind are not known. Source: unstimulated CD4+ T cells sorted from spleen or lymph node cells, taken before transplant. The receptors were sampled from a human donor who was the organ donor for an intestinal transplant. The CDR3 runs from the conserved cysteine through the conserved F or W. A D gene is named only where the DNA matches it firmly.

v_call: TRBV28
j_call: TRBJ2-5
d_call: .
cdr3_aa: CASSLGLLKETQYF
cdr3_nt: TGTGCCAGCAGTTTAGGCCTCCTGAAAGAGACCCAGTACTTC

v_call: TRBV25-1
j_call: TRBJ2-3
d_call: TRBD2
cdr3_aa: CASSEATSGSTDTQYF
cdr3_nt: TGTGCCAGCAGTGAAGCGACTAGCGGGAGTACAGATACGCAGTATTTT

v_call: TRBV28
j_call: TRBJ2-7
d_call: TRBD1
cdr3_aa: CASRPGQGTYEQYF
cdr3_nt: TGTGCCAGCAGGCCCGGACAGGGAACCTACGAGCAGTACTTC

v_call: TRBV28
j_call: TRBJ1-2
d_call: .
cdr3_aa: CASSFFGRGYGYTF
cdr3_nt: TGTGCCAGCAGTTTTTTTGGCAGGGGCTACGGCTACACCTTC

v_call: TRBV4-3
j_call: TRBJ2-1
d_call: .
cdr3_aa: CASSQEGGQINEQFF
cdr3_nt: TGCGCCAGCAGCCAAGAAGGTGGACAGATAAATGAGCAGTTCTTC

v_call: TRBV28
j_call: TRBJ1-5
d_call: .
cdr3_aa: CASSLGGTGQPQHF
cdr3_nt: TGTGCCAGCAGTTTAGGGGGTACTGGACAGCCCCAGCATTTT

v_call: TRBV30
j_call: TRBJ1-5
d_call: .
cdr3_aa: CAWSVPGYSNQPQHF
cdr3_nt: TGTGCCTGGAGTGTACCGGGTTATAGCAATCAGCCCCAGCATTTT

v_call: TRBV9
j_call: TRBJ2-1
d_call: TRBD2
cdr3_aa: CASSASGGSYNEQFF
cdr3_nt: TGTGCCAGCAGCGCTAGCGGAGGCTCCTACAATGAGCAGTTCTTC

v_call: TRBV28
j_call: TRBJ1-4
d_call: .
cdr3_aa: CASSKQGTNEKLFF
cdr3_nt: TGTGCCAGCAGTAAACAGGGAACTAATGAAAAACTGTTTTTT

v_call: TRBV19
j_call: TRBJ2-1
d_call: .
cdr3_aa: CASSTLLGRSTYNEQFF
cdr3_nt: TGTGCCAGTAGTACCCTCCTTGGGCGATCTACATACAATGAGCAGTTCTTC

v_call: TRBV2
j_call: TRBJ2-6
d_call: .
cdr3_aa: CASSEERGGSGANVLTF
cdr3_nt: TGTGCCAGCAGTGAAGAGAGGGGTGGGTCTGGGGCCAACGTCCTGACTTTC

v_call: TRBV2
j_call: TRBJ2-1
d_call: .
cdr3_aa: CASSDAGEQFF
cdr3_nt: TGTGCCAGCAGTGACGCCGGGGAGCAGTTCTTC

v_call: TRBV5-8
j_call: TRBJ2-1
d_call: .
cdr3_aa: CASSFLANEQFF
cdr3_nt: TGTGCCAGCAGCTTTCTGGCCAATGAGCAGTTCTTC

v_call: TRBV7-2
j_call: TRBJ2-7
d_call: TRBD2
cdr3_aa: CASSLVGLAAYEQYF
cdr3_nt: TGTGCCAGCAGCTTAGTAGGACTAGCGGCCTACGAGCAGTACTTC

v_call: TRBV21-1
j_call: TRBJ2-2
d_call: .
cdr3_aa: CASSKAPGPNTGELFF
cdr3_nt: TGTGCCAGCAGCAAAGCCCCAGGCCCGAACACCGGGGAGCTGTTTTTT

v_call: TRBV7-9
j_call: TRBJ1-4
d_call: .
cdr3_aa: CASSLAGAEKLFF
cdr3_nt: TGTGCCAGCAGCTTAGCGGGGGCGGAAAAACTGTTTTTT

v_call: TRBV13
j_call: TRBJ2-1
d_call: TRBD2
cdr3_aa: CASSFGLAGGNEQFF
cdr3_nt: TGTGCCAGCAGCTTCGGACTAGCGGGAGGGAATGAGCAGTTCTTC

v_call: TRBV19
j_call: TRBJ1-2
d_call: .
cdr3_aa: CASRSQEAYGYTF
cdr3_nt: TGTGCCAGTAGGAGCCAGGAAGCCTATGGCTACACCTTC

v_call: TRBV9
j_call: TRBJ1-5
d_call: .
cdr3_aa: CASSPGRSNQPQHF
cdr3_nt: TGTGCCAGCAGCCCGGGACGGAGCAATCAGCCCCAGCATTTT

v_call: TRBV2
j_call: TRBJ2-3
d_call: .
cdr3_aa: CASSEGVGVRSTDTQYF
cdr3_nt: TGTGCCAGCAGTGAAGGGGTCGGGGTTCGCTCCACAGATACGCAGTATTTT

v_call: TRBV4-1
j_call: TRBJ1-4
d_call: TRBD1
cdr3_aa: CASSQVGQRGRGEEKLFF
cdr3_nt: TGCGCCAGCAGCCAAGTAGGCCAAAGGGGCAGGGGGGAGGAAAAACTGTTTTTT

v_call: TRBV5-1
j_call: TRBJ1-3
d_call: .
cdr3_aa: CASSELPLSSSGNTIYF
cdr3_nt: TGCGCCAGCAGCGAGCTGCCTCTATCCAGCTCTGGAAACACCATATATTTT

v_call: TRBV7-3
j_call: TRBJ1-5
d_call: .
cdr3_aa: CASSLGPNQPQHF
cdr3_nt: TGTGCCAGCAGCTTAGGACCTAATCAGCCCCAGCATTTT